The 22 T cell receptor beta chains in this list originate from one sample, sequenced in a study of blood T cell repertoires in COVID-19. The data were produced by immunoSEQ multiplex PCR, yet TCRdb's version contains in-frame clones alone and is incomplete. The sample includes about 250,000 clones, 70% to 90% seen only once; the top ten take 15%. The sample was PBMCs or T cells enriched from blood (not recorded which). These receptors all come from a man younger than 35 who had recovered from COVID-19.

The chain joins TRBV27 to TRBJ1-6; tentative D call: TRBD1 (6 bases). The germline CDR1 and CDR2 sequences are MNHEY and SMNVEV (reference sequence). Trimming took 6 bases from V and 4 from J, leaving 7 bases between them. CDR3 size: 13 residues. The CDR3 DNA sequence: TGTGCCAGCAGCACAGGGTATAATTCACCCCTCCACTTT. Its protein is CASSTGYNSPLHF.

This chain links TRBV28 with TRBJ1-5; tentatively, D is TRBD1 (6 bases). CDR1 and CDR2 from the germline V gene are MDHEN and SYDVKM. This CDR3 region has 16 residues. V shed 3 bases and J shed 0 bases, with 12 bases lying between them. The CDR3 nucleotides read TGTGCCAGCAGTTTCCCCAGGGGTTTTAGCAATCAGCCCCAGCATTTT. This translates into CASSFPRGFSNQPQHF.

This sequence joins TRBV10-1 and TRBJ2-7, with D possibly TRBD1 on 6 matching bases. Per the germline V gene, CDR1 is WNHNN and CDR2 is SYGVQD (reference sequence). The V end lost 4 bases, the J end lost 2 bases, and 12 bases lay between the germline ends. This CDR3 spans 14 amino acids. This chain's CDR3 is CASSGMTGPYEQYF. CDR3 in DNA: TGCGCCAGCAGTGGTATGACAGGCCCCTACGAGCAGTACTTC.

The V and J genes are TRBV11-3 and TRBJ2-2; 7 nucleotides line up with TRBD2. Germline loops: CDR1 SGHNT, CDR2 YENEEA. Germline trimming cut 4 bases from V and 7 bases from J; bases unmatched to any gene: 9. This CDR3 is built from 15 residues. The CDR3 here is CASSSLTSRNGELFF. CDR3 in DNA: TGTGCCAGCAGCTCCCTGACTAGCCGAAACGGGGAGCTGTTTTTT.

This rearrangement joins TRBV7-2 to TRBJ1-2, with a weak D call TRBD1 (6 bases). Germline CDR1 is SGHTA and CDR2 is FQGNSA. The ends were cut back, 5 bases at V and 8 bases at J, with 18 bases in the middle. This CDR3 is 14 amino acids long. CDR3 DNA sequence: TGTGCCAGCAGCCGTCGGCCCACAGGGTACGGCTACACCTTC. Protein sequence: CASSRRPTGYGYTF.

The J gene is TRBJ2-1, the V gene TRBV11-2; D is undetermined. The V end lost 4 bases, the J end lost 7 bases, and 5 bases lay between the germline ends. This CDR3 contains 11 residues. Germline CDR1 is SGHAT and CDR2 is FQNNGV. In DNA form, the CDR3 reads TGTGCCAGCAGCTCAGGTAATGAGCAGTTCTTC. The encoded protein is CASSSGNEQFF.

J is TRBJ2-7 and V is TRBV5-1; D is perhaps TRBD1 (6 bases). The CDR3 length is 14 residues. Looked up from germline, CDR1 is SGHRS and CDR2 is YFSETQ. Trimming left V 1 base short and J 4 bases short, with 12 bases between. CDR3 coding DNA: TGCGCCAGCAGCTTGCTCCCAGGGGCGTACGAGCAGTACTTC. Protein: CASSLLPGAYEQYF.

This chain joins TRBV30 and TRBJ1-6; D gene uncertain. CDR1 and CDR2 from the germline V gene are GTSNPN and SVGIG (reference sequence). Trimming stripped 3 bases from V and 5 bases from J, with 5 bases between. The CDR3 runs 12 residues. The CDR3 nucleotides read TGTGCCTGGAGCGGGAATAATTCACCCCTCCACTTT. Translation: CAWSGNNSPLHF.

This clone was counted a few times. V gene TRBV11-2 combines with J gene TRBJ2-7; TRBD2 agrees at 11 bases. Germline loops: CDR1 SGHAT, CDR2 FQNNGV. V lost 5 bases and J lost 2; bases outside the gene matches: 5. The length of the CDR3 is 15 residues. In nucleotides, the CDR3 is TGTGCCAGCAGCCCCGGGACTAGCGGCACCTACGAGCAGTACTTC. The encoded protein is CASSPGTSGTYEQYF.

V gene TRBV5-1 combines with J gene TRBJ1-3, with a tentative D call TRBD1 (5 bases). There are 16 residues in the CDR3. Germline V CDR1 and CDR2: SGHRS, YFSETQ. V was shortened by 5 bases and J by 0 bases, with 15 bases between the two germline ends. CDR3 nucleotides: TGCGCCAGCAGTTTAACTGGGACTAACTCTGGAAACACCATATATTTT. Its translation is CASSLTGTNSGNTIYF.

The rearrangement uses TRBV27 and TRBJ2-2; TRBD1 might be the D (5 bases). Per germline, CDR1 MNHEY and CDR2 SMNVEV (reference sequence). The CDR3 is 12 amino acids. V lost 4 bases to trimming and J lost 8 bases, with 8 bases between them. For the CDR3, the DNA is TGTGCCAGCAGTTCCTGGACAGGGGAGCTGTTTTTT. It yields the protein CASSSWTGELFF.

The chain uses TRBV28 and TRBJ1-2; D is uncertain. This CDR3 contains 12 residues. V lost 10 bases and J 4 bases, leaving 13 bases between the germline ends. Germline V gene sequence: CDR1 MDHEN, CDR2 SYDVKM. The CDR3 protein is CATRAGSYGYTF. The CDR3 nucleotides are TGTGCCACCCGCGCGGGGTCCTATGGCTACACCTTC.

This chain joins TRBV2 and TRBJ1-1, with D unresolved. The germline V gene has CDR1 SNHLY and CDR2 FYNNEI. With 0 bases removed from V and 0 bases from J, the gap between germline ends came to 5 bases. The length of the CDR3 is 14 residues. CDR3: CASSEARVNTEAFF. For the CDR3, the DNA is TGTGCCAGCAGTGAAGCGCGGGTGAACACTGAAGCTTTCTTT.

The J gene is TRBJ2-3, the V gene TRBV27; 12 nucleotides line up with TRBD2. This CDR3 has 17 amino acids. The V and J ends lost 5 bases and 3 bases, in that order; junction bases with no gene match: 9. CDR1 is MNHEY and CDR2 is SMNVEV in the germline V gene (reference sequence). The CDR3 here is CASSKKRLAGATDTQYF. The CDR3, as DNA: TGTGCCAGCAGTAAAAAAAGACTAGCGGGAGCGACAGATACGCAGTATTTT.

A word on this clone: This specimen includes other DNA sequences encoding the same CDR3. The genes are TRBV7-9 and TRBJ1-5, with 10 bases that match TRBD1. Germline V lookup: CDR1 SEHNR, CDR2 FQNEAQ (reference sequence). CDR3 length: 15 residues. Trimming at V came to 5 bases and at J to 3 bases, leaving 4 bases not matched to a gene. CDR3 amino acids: CASSTGTGDNQPQHF. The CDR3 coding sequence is TGTGCCAGCAGCACCGGGACAGGGGACAATCAGCCCCAGCATTTT.

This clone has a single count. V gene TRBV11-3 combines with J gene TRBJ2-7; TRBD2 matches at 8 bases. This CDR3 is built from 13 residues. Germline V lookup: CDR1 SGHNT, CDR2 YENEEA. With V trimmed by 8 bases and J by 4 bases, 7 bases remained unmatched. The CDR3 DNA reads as TGTGCCAGCGCAGCGGGAGTGTCTTACGAGCAGTACTTC. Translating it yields CASAAGVSYEQYF.

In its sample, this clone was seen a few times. The CDR3 reads CASSEAGNTEAFF. In DNA form, the CDR3 reads TGTGCCAGCAGTGAAGCCGGGAACACTGAAGCTTTCTTT. This sequence joins TRBV6-1 and TRBJ1-1; no clear D. The ends were cut back, 0 bases at V and 1 base at J, with 3 bases in the middle. This CDR3 is 13 amino acids long. The germline V gene has CDR1 MNHNS and CDR2 SASEGT.

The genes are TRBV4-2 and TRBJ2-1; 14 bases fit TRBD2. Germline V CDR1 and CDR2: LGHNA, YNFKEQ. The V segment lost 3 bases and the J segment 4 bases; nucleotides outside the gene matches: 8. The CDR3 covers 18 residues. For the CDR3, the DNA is TGTGCCAGCAGCCAGGCACCGGGACTAGCGGGAGCATACAATGAGCAGTTCTTC. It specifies CASSQAPGLAGAYNEQFF.

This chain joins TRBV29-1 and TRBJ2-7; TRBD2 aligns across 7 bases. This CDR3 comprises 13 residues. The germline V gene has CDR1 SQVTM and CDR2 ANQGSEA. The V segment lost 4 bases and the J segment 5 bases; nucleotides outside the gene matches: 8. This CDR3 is CSVVGGRANEQYF. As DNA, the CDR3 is TGCAGCGTTGTAGGTGGGAGGGCCAACGAGCAGTACTTC.

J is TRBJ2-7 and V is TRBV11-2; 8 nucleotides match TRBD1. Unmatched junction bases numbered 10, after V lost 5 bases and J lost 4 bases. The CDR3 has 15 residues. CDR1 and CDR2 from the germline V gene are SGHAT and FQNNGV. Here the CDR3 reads CASSLAGQGGYEQYF. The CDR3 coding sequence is TGTGCCAGCAGCCTGGCCGGACAGGGTGGATACGAGCAGTACTTC.

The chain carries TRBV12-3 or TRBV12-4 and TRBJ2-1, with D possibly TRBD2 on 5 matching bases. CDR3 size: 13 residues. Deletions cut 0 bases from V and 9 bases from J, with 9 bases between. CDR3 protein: CASSLASGGEQFF. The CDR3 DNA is TGTGCCAGCAGTTTAGCGTCCGGAGGTGAGCAGTTCTTC.

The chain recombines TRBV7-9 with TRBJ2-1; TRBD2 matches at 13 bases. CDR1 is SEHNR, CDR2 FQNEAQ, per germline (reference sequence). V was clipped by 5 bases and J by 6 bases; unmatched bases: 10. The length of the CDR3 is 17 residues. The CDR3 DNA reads TGTGCCAGCAGCCACATTGGGGGACTAGCGGGATCCAATGAGCAGTTCTTC. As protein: CASSHIGGLAGSNEQFF. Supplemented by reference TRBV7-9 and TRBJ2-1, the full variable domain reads DTGVSQNPRHKITKRGQNVTFRCDPISEHNRLYWYRQTLGQGPEFLTYFQNEAQLEKSRLLSDRFSAERPKGSFSTLEIQRTEQGDSAMYLCASSHIGGLAGSNEQFFGPGTRLTVL.